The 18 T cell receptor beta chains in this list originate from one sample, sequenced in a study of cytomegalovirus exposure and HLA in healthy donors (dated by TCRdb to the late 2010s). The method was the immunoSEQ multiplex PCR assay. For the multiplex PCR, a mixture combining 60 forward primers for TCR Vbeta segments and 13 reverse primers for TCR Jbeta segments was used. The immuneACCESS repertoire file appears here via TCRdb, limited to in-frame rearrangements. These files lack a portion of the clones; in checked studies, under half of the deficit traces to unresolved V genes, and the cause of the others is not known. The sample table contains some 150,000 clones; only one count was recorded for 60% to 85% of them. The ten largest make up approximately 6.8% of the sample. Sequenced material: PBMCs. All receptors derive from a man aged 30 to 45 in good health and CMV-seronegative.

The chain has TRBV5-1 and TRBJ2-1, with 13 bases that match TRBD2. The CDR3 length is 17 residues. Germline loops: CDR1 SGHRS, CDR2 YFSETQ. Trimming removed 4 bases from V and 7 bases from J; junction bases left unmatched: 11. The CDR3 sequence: CASSTGLAGRGRNEQFF. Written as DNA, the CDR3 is TGCGCCAGCAGCACGGGACTAGCGGGAAGGGGGAGGAATGAGCAGTTCTTC.

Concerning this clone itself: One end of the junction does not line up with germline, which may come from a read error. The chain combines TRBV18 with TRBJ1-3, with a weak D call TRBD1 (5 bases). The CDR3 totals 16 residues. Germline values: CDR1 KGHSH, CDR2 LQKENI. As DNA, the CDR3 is TGTGCCAGCCCACCAGCGGGGGGTCCCTCTGGAAACACCATATATTTT. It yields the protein CASPPAGGPSGNTIYF.

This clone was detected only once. The DNA for the CDR3 is TGTGCCAGCAGCCCTTTGGGTCGTAGGGGTTGGGGGGACGGACGGGCCATTAACTACGAGCAGTACTTC. Translation: CASSPLGRRGWGDGRAINYEQYF. This chain links TRBV6-7 with TRBJ2-7, with a weak D call TRBD2 (6 bases). TRBV6-7 is marked as an open reading frame, function uncertain. The V end lost 6 bases, the J end lost 3 bases, and 42 bases lay between the germline ends. This CDR3 is built from 23 residues.

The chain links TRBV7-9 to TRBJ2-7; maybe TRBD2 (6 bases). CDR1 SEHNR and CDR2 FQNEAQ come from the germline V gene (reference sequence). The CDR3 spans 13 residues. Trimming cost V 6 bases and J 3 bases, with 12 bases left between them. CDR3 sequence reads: CASRRDGYYEQYF. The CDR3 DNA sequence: TGTGCCAGCAGGCGGGACGGATACTACGAGCAGTACTTC.

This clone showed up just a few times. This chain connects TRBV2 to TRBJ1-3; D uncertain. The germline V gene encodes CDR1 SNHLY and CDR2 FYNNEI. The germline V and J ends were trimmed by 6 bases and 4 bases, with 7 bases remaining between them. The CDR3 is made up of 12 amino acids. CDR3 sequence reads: CASRPYGNTIYF. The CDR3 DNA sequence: TGTGCCAGCAGACCCTACGGAAACACCATATATTTT.

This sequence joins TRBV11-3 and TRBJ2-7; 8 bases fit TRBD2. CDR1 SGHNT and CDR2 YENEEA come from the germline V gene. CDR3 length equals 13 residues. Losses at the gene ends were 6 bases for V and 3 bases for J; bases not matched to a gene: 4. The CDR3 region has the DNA TGTGCCAGCAGTCGGGGGGGGGACTACGAGCAGTACTTC. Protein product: CASSRGGDYEQYF.

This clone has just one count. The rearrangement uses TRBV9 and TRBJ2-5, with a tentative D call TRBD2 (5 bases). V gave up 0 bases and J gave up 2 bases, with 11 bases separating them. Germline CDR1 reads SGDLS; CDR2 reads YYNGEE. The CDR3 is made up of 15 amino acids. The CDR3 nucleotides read TGTGCCAGCAGCGTAGGGCGGGTGGTACAAGAGACCCAGTACTTC. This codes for CASSVGRVVQETQYF.

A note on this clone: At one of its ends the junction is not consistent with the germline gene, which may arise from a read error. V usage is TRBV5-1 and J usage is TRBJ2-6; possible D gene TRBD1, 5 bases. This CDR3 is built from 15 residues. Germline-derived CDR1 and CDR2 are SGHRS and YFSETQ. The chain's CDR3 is CASSVESSGANGLTF. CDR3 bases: TGCGCCAGCAGCGTCGAAAGCTCTGGGGCCAACGGCCTGACTTTC.

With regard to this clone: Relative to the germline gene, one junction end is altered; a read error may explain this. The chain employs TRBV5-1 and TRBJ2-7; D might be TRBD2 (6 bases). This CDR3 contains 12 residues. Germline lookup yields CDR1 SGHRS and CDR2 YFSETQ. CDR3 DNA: TGCGCCAGCAGCTTGGGAGGCGGGATATGGGACTTC. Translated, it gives CASSLGGGIWDF. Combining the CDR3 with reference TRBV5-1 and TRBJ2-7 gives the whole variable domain KAGVTQTPRYLIKTRGQQVTLSCSPISGHRSVSWYQQTPGQGLQFLFEYFSETQRNKGNFPGRFSGRQFSNSRSEMNVSTLELGDSALYLCASSLGGGIWDFGPGTRLTVT.

The chain's CDR3 is CASSFSGGAGETQYF. The CDR3 DNA sequence: TGTGCCAGCAGCTTCAGCGGGGGGGCCGGTGAGACCCAGTACTTC. The chain uses TRBV11-2 and TRBJ2-5, with 10 bases fitting TRBD2. V shed 3 bases and J 5 bases; nucleotides not matched to a gene: 6. CDR3 length equals 15 residues. Germline CDR1 SGHAT, CDR2 FQNNGV.

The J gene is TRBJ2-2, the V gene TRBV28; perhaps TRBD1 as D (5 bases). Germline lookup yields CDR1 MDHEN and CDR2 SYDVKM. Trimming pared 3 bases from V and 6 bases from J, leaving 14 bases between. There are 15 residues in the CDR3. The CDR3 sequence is CASSFQGSIAGELFF. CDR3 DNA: TGTGCCAGCAGTTTTCAGGGTTCCATTGCCGGGGAGCTGTTTTTT.

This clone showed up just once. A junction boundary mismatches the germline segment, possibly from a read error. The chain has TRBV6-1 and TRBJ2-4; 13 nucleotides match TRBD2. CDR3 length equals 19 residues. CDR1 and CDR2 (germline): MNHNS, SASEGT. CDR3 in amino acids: CASSELLQLAGGPRNSQYF. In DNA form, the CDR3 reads TGTGCCAGCAGTGAACTTCTTCAACTAGCGGGAGGGCCAAGAAACAGTCAGTACTTC.

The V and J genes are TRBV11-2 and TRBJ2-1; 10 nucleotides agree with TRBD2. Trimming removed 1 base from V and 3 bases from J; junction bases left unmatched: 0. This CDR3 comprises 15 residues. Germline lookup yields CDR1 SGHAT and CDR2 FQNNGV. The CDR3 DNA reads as TGTGCCAGCAGCTTAGGACTAGCGGGCTACAATGAGCAGTTCTTC. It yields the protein CASSLGLAGYNEQFF. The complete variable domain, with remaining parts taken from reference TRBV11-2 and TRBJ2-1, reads EAGVAQSPRYKIIEKRQSVAFWCNPISGHATLYWYQQILGQGPKLLIQFQNNGVVDDSQLPKDRFSAERLKGVDSTLKIQPAKLEDSAVYLCASSLGLAGYNEQFFGPGTRLTVL.

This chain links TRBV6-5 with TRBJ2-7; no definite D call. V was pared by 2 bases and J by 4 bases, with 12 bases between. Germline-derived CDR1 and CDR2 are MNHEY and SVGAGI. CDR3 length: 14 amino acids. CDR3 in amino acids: CASSYSIEAYEQYF. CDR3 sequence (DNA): TGTGCCAGCAGTTACAGCATTGAGGCTTACGAGCAGTACTTC.

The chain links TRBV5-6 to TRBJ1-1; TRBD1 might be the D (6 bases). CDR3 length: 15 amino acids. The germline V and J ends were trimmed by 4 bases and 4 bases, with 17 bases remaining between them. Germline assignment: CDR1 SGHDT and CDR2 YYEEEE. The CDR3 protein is CASSVQGGAGTEAFF. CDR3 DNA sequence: TGTGCCAGCAGCGTTCAAGGGGGGGCGGGCACTGAAGCTTTCTTT. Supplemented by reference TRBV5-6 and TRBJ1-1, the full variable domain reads DAGVTQSPTHLIKTRGQQVTLRCSPKSGHDTVSWYQQALGQGPQFIFQYYEEEERQRGNFPDRFSGHQFPNYSSELNVNALLLGDSALYLCASSVQGGAGTEAFFGQGTRLTVV.

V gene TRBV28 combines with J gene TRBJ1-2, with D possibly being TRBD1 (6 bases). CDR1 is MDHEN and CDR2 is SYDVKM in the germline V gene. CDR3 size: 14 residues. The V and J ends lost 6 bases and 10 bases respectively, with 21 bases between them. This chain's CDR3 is CASSFELIQGYYTF. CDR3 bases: TGTGCCAGCAGCTTCGAACTCATTCAGGGGTACTACACCTTC.

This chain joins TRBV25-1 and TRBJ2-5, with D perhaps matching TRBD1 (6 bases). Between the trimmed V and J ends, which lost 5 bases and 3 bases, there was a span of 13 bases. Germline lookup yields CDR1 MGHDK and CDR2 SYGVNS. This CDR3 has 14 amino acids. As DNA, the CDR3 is TGTGCCAGCAGTTTCGGACAGAGCAAAGAGACCCAGTACTTC. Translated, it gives CASSFGQSKETQYF.

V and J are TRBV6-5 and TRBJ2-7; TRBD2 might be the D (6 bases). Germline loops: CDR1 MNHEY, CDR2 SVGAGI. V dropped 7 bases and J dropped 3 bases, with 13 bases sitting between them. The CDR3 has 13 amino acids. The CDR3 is CASIGGMVYEQYF. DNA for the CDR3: TGTGCCAGCATAGGAGGGATGGTCTACGAGCAGTACTTC.